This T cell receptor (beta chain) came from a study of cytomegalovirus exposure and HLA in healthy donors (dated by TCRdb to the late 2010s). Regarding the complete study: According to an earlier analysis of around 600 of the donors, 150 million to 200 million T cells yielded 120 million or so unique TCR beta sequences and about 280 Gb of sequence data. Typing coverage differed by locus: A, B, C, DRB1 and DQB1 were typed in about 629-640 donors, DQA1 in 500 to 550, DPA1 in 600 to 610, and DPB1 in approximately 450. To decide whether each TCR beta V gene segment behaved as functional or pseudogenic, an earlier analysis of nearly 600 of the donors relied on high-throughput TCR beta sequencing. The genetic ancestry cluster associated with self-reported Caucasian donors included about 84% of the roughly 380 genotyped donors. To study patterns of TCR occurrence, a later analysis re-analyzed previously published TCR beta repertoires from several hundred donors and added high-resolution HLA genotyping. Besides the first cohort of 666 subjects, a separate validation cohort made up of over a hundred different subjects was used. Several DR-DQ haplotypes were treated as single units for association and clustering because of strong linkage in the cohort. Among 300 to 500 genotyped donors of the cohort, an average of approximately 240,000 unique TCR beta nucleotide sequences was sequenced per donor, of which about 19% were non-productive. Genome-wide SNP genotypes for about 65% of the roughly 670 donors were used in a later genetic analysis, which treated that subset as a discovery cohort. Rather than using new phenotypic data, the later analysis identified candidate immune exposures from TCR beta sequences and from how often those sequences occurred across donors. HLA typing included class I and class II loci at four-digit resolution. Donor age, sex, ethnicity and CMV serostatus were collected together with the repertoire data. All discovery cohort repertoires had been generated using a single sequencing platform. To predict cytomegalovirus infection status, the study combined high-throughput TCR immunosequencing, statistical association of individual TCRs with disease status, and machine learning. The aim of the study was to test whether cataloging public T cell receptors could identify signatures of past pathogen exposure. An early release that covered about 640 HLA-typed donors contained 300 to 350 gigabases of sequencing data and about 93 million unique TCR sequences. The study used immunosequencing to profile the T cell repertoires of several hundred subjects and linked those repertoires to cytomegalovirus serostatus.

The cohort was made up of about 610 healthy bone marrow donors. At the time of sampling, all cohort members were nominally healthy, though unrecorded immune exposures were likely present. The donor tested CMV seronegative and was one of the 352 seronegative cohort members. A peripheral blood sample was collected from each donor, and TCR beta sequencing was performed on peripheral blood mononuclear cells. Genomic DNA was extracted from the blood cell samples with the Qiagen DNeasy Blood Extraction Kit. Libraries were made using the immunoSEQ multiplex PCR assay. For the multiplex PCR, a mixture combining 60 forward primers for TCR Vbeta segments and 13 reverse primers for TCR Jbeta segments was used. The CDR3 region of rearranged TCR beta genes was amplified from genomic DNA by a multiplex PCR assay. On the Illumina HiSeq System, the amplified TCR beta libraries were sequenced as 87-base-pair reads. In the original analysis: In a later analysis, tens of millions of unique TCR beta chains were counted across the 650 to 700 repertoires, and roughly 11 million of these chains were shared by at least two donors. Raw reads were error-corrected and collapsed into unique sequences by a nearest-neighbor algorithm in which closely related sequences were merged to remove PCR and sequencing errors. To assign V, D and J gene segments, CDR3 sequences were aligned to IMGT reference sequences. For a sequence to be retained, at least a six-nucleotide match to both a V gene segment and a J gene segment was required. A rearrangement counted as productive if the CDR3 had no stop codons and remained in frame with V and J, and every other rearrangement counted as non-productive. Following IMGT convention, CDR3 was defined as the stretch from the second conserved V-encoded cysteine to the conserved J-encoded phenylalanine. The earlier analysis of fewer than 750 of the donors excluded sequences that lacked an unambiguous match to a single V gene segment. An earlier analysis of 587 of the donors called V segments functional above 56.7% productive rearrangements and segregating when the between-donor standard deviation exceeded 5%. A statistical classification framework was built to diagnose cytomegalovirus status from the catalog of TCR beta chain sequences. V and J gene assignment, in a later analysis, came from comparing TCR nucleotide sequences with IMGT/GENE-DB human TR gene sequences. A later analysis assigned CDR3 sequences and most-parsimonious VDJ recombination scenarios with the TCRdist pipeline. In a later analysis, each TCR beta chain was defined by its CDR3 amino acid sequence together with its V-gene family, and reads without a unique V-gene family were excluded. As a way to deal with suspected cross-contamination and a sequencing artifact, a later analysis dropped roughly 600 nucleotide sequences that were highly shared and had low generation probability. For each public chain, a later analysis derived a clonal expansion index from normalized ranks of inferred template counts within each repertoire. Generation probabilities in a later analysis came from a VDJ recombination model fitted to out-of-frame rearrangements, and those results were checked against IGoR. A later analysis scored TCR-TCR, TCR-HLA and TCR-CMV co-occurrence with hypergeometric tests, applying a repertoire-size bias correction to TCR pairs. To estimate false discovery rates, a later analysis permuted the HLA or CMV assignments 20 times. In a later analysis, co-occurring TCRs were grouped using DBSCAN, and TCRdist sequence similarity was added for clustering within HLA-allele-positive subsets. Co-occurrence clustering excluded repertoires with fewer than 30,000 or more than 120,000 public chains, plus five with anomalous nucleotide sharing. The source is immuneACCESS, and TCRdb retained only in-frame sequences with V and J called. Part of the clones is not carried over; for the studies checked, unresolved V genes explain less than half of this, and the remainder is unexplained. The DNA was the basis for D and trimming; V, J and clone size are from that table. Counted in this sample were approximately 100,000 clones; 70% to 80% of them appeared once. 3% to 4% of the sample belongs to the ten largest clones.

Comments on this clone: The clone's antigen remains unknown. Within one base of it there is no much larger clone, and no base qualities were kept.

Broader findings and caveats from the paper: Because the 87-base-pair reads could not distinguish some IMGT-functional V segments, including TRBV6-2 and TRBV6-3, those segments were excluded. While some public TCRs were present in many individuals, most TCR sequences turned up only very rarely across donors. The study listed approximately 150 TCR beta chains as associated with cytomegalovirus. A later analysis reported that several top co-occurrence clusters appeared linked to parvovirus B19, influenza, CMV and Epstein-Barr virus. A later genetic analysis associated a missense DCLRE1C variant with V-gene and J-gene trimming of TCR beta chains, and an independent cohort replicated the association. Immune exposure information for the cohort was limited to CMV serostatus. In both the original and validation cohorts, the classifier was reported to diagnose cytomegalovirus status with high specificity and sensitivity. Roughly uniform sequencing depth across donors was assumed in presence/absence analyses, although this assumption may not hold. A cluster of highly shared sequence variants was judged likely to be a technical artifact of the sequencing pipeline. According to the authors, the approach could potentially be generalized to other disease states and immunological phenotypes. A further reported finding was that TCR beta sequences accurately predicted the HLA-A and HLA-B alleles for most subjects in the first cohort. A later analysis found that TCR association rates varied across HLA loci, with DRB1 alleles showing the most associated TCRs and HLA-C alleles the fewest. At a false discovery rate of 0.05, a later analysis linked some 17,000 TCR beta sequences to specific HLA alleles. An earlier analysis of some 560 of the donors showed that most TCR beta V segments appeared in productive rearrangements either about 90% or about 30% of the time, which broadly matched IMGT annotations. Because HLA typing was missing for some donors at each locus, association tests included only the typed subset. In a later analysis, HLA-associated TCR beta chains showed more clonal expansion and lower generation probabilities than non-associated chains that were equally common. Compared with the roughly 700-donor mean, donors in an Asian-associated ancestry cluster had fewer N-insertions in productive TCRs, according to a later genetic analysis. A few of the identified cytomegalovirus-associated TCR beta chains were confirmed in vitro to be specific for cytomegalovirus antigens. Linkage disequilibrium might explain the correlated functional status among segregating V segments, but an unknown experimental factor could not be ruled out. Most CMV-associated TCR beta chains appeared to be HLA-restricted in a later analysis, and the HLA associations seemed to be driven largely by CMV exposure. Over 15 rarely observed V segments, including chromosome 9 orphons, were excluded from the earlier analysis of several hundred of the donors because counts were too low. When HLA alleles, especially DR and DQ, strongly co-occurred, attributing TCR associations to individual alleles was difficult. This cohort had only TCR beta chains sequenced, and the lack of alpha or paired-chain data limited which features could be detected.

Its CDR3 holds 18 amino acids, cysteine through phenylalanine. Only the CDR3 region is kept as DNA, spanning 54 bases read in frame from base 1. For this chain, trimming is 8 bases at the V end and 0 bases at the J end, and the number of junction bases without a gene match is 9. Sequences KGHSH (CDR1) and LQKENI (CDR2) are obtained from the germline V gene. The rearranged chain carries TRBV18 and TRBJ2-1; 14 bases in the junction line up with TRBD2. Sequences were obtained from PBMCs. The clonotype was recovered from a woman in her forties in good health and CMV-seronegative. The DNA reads TGTGCCAGCCGTGGACTAGCGGGGGGTCGTTTCTCCTACAATGAGCAGTTCTTC. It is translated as CASRGLAGGRFSYNEQFF.